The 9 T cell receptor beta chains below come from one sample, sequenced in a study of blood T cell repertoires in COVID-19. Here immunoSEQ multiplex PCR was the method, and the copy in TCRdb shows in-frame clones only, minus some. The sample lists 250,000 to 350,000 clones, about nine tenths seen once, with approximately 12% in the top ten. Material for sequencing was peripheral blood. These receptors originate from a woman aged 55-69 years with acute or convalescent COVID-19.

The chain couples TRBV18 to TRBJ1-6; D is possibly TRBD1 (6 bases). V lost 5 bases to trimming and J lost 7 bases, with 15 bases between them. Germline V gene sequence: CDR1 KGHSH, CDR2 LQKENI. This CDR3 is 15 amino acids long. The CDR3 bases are TGTGCCAGCTCAGTAGACAGGTTGGCCAATTCACCCCTCCACTTT. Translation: CASSVDRLANSPLHF.

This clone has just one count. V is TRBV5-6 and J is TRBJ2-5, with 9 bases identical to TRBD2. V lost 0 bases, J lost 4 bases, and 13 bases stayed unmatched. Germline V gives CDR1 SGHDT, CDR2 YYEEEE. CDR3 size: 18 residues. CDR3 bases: TGTGCCAGCAGCTTGGTCCGCGGGGGGGCCAGAGGGTTAGAGACCCAGTACTTC. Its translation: CASSLVRGGARGLETQYF.

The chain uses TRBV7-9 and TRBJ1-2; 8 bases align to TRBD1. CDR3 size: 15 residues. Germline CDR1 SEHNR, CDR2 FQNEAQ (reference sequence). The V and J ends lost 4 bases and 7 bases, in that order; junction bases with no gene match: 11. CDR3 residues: CASSWEYDRGGGYTF. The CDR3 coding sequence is TGTGCCAGCAGCTGGGAATACGACAGGGGAGGTGGCTACACCTTC.

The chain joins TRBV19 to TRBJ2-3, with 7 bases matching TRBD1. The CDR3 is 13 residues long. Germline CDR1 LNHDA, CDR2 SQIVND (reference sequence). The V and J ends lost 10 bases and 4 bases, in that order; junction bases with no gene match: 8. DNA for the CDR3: TGTGCCATCTCGACAGGGCTGCCAGATACGCAGTATTTT. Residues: CAISTGLPDTQYF.

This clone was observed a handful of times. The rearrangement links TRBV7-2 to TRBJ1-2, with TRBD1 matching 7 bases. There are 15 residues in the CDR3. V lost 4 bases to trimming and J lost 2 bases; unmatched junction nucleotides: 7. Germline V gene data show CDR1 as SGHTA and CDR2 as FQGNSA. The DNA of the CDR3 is TGTGCCAGCAGCTCAGAGGGGACAGCCAACTATGGCTACACCTTC. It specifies CASSSEGTANYGYTF.

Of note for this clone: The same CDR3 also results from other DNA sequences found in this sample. The CDR3 region has the DNA TGTGCCAGCTCACCACCCCTGGGAGGGCAAGAGACCCAGTACTTC. It is translated as CASSPPLGGQETQYF. J is TRBJ2-5 and V is TRBV18; 7 positions match TRBD2. CDR1 and CDR2 from the germline V gene are KGHSH and LQKENI. Trimming cost V 0 bases and J 2 bases; bases outside gene matches: 3. The CDR3 runs 15 residues.

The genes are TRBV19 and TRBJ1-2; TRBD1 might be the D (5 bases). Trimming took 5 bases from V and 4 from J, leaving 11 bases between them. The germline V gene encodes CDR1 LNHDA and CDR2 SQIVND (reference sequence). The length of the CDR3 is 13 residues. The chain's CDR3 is CASSQGVSYGYTF. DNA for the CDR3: TGTGCCAGTAGTCAAGGGGTTAGCTATGGCTACACCTTC.

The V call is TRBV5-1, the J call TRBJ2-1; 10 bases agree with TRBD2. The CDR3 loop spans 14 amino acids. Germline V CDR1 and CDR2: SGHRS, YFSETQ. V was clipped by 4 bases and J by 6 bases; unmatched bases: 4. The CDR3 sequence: CASSGTSALNEQFF. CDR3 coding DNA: TGCGCCAGCAGCGGGACTAGCGCCCTCAATGAGCAGTTCTTC.

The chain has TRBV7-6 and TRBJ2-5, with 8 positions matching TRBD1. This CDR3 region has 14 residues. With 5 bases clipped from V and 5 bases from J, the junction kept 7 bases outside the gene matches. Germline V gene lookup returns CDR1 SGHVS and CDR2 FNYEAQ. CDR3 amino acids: CASSLPDRGETQYF. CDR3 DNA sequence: TGTGCCAGCAGCCTCCCCGACAGGGGCGAGACCCAGTACTTC.